The clone carrying this T cell receptor beta chain occurred a few times. Generated by immunoSEQ multiplex PCR, the TCRdb table keeps only in-frame clones and is missing some. The sample lists over 25,000 clones; roughly 78% were seen once. J was trimmed by 5 bases and V by 3 bases; bases with no gene match: 8. The CDR3 is 15 residues long. Germline loops: CDR1 SGHDT, CDR2 YYEEEE. This specimen comes from a study of T cell repertoires in ileal Crohn's disease. The sample consisted of ileal tissue. V is TRBV5-6 and J is TRBJ2-5; 9 bases are shared with TRBD2. This sequence was found in an adult with Crohn's disease. The DNA for the CDR3 is TGTGCCAGCAGCTGGCGGGAGGGATTCCGGGAGACCCAGTACTTC. Translation: CASSWREGFRETQYF.